The 24 T cell receptor beta chains in this list originate from one sample, sequenced in a study of STAT5B mutations in CD4+ large granular lymphocyte leukemia. Sequenced by immunoSEQ multiplex PCR; TCRdb stores in-frame clones only, minus some. The sample lists about 32,000 clones, 78% occurring once. Sequenced input: CD4+ T cells from blood buffy coats. The source is a human donor in good health.

Only a few counts were recorded for this clone. The V gene is TRBV28, the J gene TRBJ1-1; 8 bases match TRBD1. This CDR3 comprises 15 residues. The V and J ends lost 7 bases and 5 bases, in that order; junction bases with no gene match: 12. Germline CDR1 MDHEN, CDR2 SYDVKM. The CDR3 DNA sequence: TGTGCCAGCATCAAACATCAGGGGGCGAGGACTGAAGCTTTCTTT. Amino acids: CASIKHQGARTEAFF.

This clone has only one observation. At the DNA level, this CDR3 is encoded by other sequences in the same sample as well. This chain uses TRBV4-1 with TRBJ2-5, with 8 bases that match TRBD1. The CDR3 spans 15 residues. The V and J ends lost 4 bases and 5 bases, in that order; junction bases with no gene match: 9. Germline V gives CDR1 MGHRA, CDR2 YSYEKL. CDR3 in amino acids: CASSPIWTGKETQYF. The CDR3 DNA reads TGCGCCAGCAGCCCAATTTGGACAGGGAAGGAGACCCAGTACTTC.

The chain uses TRBV19 and TRBJ1-1; a possible D gene is TRBD1 (5 bases). The CDR3 totals 16 residues. Deletions cut 0 bases from V and 5 bases from J, with 16 bases between. Germline CDR1 LNHDA, CDR2 SQIVND (reference sequence). Written as DNA, the CDR3 is TGTGCCAGTAGTATAGATCAGTCCAGGGTTGAGACTGAAGCTTTCTTT. It yields the protein CASSIDQSRVETEAFF. The full variable domain, rest sourced from reference TRBV19 and TRBJ1-1, is DGGITQSPKYLFRKEGQNVTLSCEQNLNHDAMYWYRQDPGQGLRLIYYSQIVNDFQKGDIAEGYSVSREKKESFPLTVTSAQKNPTAFYLCASSIDQSRVETEAFFGQGTRLTVV.

The chain employs TRBV5-6 and TRBJ2-1; a possible D gene is TRBD2 (6 bases). The V end was cut by 3 bases, the J end by 5 bases, with 12 bases between. Germline V gene data show CDR1 as SGHDT and CDR2 as YYEEEE. This CDR3 comprises 14 residues. The CDR3 DNA follows: TGTGCCAGCAGCTCGGGACTCGTTGACAATGAGCAGTTCTTC. Protein: CASSSGLVDNEQFF.

V usage is TRBV6-5 and J usage is TRBJ2-3, with no clear D. V lost 6 bases, J lost 3 bases, and 10 bases lay in between. Germline V gene lookup returns CDR1 MNHEY and CDR2 SVGAGI. The CDR3 consists of 13 residues. CDR3 nucleotides: TGTGCCAGCAGCCGAACGTCTACAGATACGCAGTATTTT. Translated: CASSRTSTDTQYF.

The rearrangement links TRBV30 to TRBJ2-6, with 8 positions matching TRBD1. The germline gives CDR1 GTSNPN, CDR2 SVGIG (reference sequence). This CDR3 comprises 14 residues. Trimming removed 4 bases from V and 4 bases from J; junction bases left unmatched: 3. The CDR3 protein is CAWKTGAGANVLTF. CDR3 nucleotides: TGTGCCTGGAAGACAGGGGCCGGGGCCAACGTCCTGACTTTC.

This clone was detected once. This chain joins TRBV7-9 and TRBJ1-2, with D possibly being TRBD1 (6 bases). This CDR3 spans 14 amino acids. V lost 2 bases to trimming and J lost 7 bases, with 14 bases between them. In germline, CDR1 is SEHNR, CDR2 FQNEAQ (reference sequence). CDR3 region: CASSLNDRLGGYTF. The DNA for the CDR3 is TGTGCCAGCAGCTTAAATGACAGGCTCGGTGGCTACACCTTC.

There are a few counts of this clone. This chain uses TRBV7-2 with TRBJ1-6, with 7 bases aligning to TRBD1. The CDR3 runs 15 residues. Germline V gives CDR1 SGHTA, CDR2 FQGNSA. The junction had 8 bases not matched to a gene; V was cut back by 5 bases and J by 7 bases. The CDR3 nucleotides are TGTGCCAGCAGCCACAGACAGGGTAACAATTCACCCCTCCACTTT. It codes for CASSHRQGNNSPLHF.

This chain links TRBV7-8 with TRBJ2-7, with 7 bases identical to TRBD2. The CDR3 extends over 17 amino acids. CDR1 is SGHVS and CDR2 is FQNEAQ in the germline V gene. The V segment lost 5 bases and the J segment 0 bases; nucleotides outside the gene matches: 13. Here the CDR3 DNA reads TGTGCCAGCAGCCCCCCCAACGGACTAGTCTTCTCCTACGAGCAGTACTTC. This translates into CASSPPNGLVFSYEQYF.

V gene TRBV7-3 combines with J gene TRBJ1-1; D perhaps matches TRBD1 (5 bases). The CDR3 is 13 residues long. Per the germline V gene, CDR1 is SGHTA and CDR2 is FQGTGA. The V gene lost 0 bases and the J gene lost 11 bases, with 13 bases spanning the gap. CDR3 DNA: TGTGCCAGCAGCTTAACCCCAGGGATGAGGGCTTTCTTT. Its protein product is CASSLTPGMRAFF. Filled out from reference TRBV7-3 and TRBJ1-1, the complete variable domain reads GAGVSQTPSNKVTEKGKYVELRCDPISGHTALYWYRQSLGQGPEFLIYFQGTGAADDSGLPNDRFFAVRPEGSVSTLKIQRTERGDSAVYLCASSLTPGMRAFFGQGTRLTVV.

This chain links TRBV7-9 with TRBJ2-3; 11 nucleotides line up with TRBD1. V was pared by 5 bases and J by 8 bases, with 6 bases of the junction left unmatched. Germline CDR1 is SEHNR and CDR2 is FQNEAQ (reference sequence). The CDR3 length is 14 residues. The CDR3 here is CASSVGQGVSTQYF. In DNA form, the CDR3 reads TGTGCCAGCAGCGTGGGACAGGGGGTCAGTACGCAGTATTTT.

Only a few counts were recorded for this clone. The chain is built from TRBV19 and TRBJ1-1; TRBD1 matches 7 bases. CDR1 LNHDA and CDR2 SQIVND come from the germline V gene (reference sequence). The J segment lost 7 bases and the V segment lost 5 bases, leaving 10 bases of the junction unmatched. The CDR3 contains 14 residues. CDR3 sequence reads: CASSSRGGYSEAFF. In nucleotides, the CDR3 is TGTGCCAGTAGTTCCAGAGGGGGCTATAGTGAAGCTTTCTTT.

The chain employs TRBV4-2 and TRBJ2-1, with TRBD1 matching 9 bases. After removal of 6 bases from V and 14 bases from J, the junction contained 11 bases not matched to a gene. This CDR3 is 13 amino acids long. Germline CDR1 is LGHNA and CDR2 is YNFKEQ. CDR3 sequence: CASSPSLDRGEFF. CDR3 nucleotide sequence: TGTGCCAGCAGTCCTTCACTCGACAGGGGGGAGTTCTTC.

This rearrangement joins TRBV11-2 to TRBJ1-3, with TRBD1 identical over 8 bases. The V and J ends lost 5 bases and 4 bases, in that order; junction bases with no gene match: 10. The CDR3 covers 16 residues. CDR1 and CDR2 (germline): SGHAT, FQNNGV. Here the CDR3 DNA reads TGTGCCAGCAGCCAGACGACAGGGGATGGGGGAAACACCATATATTTT. It translates to CASSQTTGDGGNTIYF.

The chain has TRBV5-1 and TRBJ2-1, with D possibly being TRBD1 (7 bases). CDR1 and CDR2 (germline): SGHRS, YFSETQ. V was cut by 2 bases and J by 1 base, with 10 bases left in between. This CDR3 comprises 15 residues. CDR3 coding DNA: TGCGCCAGCAGCTTCTCAGGGGGGTCCTACAATGAGCAGTTCTTC. It codes for CASSFSGGSYNEQFF.

This chain uses TRBV7-2 with TRBJ2-7; a possible D gene is TRBD2 (5 bases). CDR1 is SGHTA, CDR2 FQGNSA, per germline. Trimming removed 2 bases at V and 4 bases at J, with 18 bases between. CDR3 size: 16 residues. The CDR3 bases are TGTGCCAGCAGCTTATCTAGGACGGACTCAGGTTACGAGCAGTACTTC. Its translation is CASSLSRTDSGYEQYF.

The chain carries TRBV14 and TRBJ2-7, with D unclear. V lost 2 bases and J lost 7, with 9 bases in between. CDR3 size: 12 residues. Germline loops: CDR1 SGHDN, CDR2 FVKESK. The CDR3 region has the DNA TGTGCCAGCAGCCAAAACCGGGCTGAGCAGTACTTC. The encoded protein is CASSQNRAEQYF.

The chain links TRBV5-8 to TRBJ2-7; 7 bases are a match to TRBD1. Germline trimming cut 4 bases from V and 2 bases from J; bases unmatched to any gene: 15. The CDR3 contains 17 residues. The germline gives CDR1 SGHTS, CDR2 YDEGEE. This CDR3 reads CASSRNFLQGLPYEQYF. In DNA, the CDR3 is TGTGCCAGCAGCAGGAACTTTCTACAGGGGCTCCCCTACGAGCAGTACTTC.

This clone showed up just once. V and J are TRBV6-4 and TRBJ2-1; 7 bases match TRBD2. After removal of 0 bases from V and 9 bases from J, the junction contained 14 bases not matched to a gene. The germline V gene encodes CDR1 MRHNA and CDR2 SNTAGT. The CDR3 loop spans 17 amino acids. CDR3 loop: CASSDSIGGSLGCEQFF. CDR3 nucleotide sequence: TGTGCCAGCAGTGACTCGATTGGCGGGAGTTTAGGTTGTGAGCAGTTCTTC.

The chain carries TRBV18 and TRBJ1-5; 10 nucleotides align to TRBD1. Unmatched junction bases numbered 4, after V lost 3 bases and J lost 5 bases. Germline CDR1 and CDR2: KGHSH and LQKENI. The CDR3 totals 15 residues. The CDR3 bases are TGTGCCAGCTCACCGCGACAGGGGGCTGATCAGCCCCAGCATTTT. This sequence encodes CASSPRQGADQPQHF.

V is TRBV28 and J is TRBJ1-2; no clear D gene. The CDR3 is 11 amino acids. Per germline, CDR1 MDHEN and CDR2 SYDVKM. Trimming took off 8 bases at V and 4 bases at J, with 8 bases between the two ends. CDR3 DNA: TGTGCCAGCGCCGGGCCCTATGGCTACACCTTC. Translating gives CASAGPYGYTF.

This chain connects TRBV5-1 to TRBJ2-2; tentative D call: TRBD1 (6 bases). Looked up from germline, CDR1 is SGHRS and CDR2 is YFSETQ. V was shortened by 4 bases and J by 4 bases, with 20 bases between the two germline ends. The CDR3 runs 17 residues. The CDR3 DNA reads TGCGCCAGCAGCGCCGCCCCGGCAGGGGCTAGCACCGGGGAGCTGTTTTTT. It yields the protein CASSAAPAGASTGELFF. Together with reference TRBV5-1 and TRBJ2-2, the CDR3 gives the full variable domain: KAGVTQTPRYLIKTRGQQVTLSCSPISGHRSVSWYQQTPGQGLQFLFEYFSETQRNKGNFPGRFSGRQFSNSRSEMNVSTLELGDSALYLCASSAAPAGASTGELFFGEGSRLTVL.

CDR3 sequence reads: CASSLQRGGETTDTQYF. The DNA for the CDR3 is TGTGCCAGCAGCTTACAGCGGGGGGGAGAGACCACAGATACGCAGTATTTT. V is TRBV7-2 and J is TRBJ2-3, with TRBD2 matching over 10 bases. V was clipped by 2 bases and J by 2 bases; unmatched bases: 7. Germline CDR1 is SGHTA and CDR2 is FQGNSA. This CDR3 contains 17 residues.

This clone was counted once. The rearrangement joins TRBV7-6 to TRBJ1-1; 8 nucleotides agree with TRBD1. Germline V CDR1 and CDR2: SGHVS, FNYEAQ. The V and J ends lost 4 bases and 5 bases, in that order; junction bases with no gene match: 6. This CDR3 spans 14 amino acids. The CDR3, as DNA: TGTGCCAGCAGCTCGGGGACAGGCCATACTGAAGCTTTCTTT. Its protein is CASSSGTGHTEAFF. Variable domain in full (rest from reference TRBV7-6 and TRBJ1-1): GAGVSQSPRYKVTKRGQDVALRCDPISGHVSLYWYRQALGQGPEFLTYFNYEAQQDKSGLPNDRFSAERPEGSISTLTIQRTEQRDSAMYRCASSSGTGHTEAFFGQGTRLTVV.